This T cell receptor beta chain was sequenced in a study of T cell changes during pregnancy in multiple sclerosis. Some clones are missing from TCRdb's copy, which holds only in-frame ones; the method was immunoSEQ multiplex PCR. The sample has some 52,000 clones; 85% to 95% are singletons. The CDR3 runs to 16 residues. CDR1 MDHEN and CDR2 SYDVKM come from the germline V gene. Deletions cut 3 bases from V and 8 bases from J, with 20 bases between. This specimen was CD4+ T cells from peripheral blood mononuclear cells, taken in the third trimester of pregnancy. The V and J genes are TRBV28 and TRBJ1-3; no clear D gene. The origin of this receptor is a female donor with multiple sclerosis, enrolled in a pregnancy study. The chain's CDR3 is CASSFSEVLRADTIYF. The CDR3 coding sequence is TGTGCCAGCAGTTTTTCGGAGGTCCTAAGGGCGGACACCATATATTTT.